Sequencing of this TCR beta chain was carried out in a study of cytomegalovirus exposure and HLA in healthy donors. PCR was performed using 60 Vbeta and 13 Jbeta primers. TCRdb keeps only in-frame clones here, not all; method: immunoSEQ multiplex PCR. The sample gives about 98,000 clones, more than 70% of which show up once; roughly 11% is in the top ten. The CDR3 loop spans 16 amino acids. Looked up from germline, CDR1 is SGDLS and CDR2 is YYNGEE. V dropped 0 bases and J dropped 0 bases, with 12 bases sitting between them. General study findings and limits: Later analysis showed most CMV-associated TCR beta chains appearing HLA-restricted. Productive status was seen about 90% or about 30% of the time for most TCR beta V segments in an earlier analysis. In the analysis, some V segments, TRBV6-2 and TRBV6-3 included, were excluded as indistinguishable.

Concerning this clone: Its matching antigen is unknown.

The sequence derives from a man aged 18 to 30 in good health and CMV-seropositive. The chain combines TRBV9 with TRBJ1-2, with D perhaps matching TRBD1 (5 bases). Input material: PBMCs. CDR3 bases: TGTGCCAGCAGCGTAGGGGGCCAGGTCTCTAACTATGGCTACACCTTC. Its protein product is CASSVGGQVSNYGYTF.